This T cell receptor (beta chain) was observed in a study of T cell responses to AZD1222 COVID-19 vaccine. Sequenced by immunoSEQ multiplex PCR; TCRdb stores in-frame clones only, minus some. This table has 200,000 to 250,000 clones, 93% appearing once. Between the trimmed V and J ends, which lost 0 bases and 1 base, there was a span of 12 bases. From germline, CDR1 is SGDLS and CDR2 YYNGEE. CDR3 length: 16 residues. The sequencing used peripheral blood, collected on day 0 of MenACWY control vaccination. The chain combines TRBV9 with TRBJ2-3; a weak D match, TRBD1 (5 bases). The origin of this receptor is an adult in good health. CDR3 DNA sequence: TGTGCCAGCAGCGTAGGGTCTGGACAACGCACAGATACGCAGTATTTT. It yields the protein CASSVGSGQRTDTQYF.